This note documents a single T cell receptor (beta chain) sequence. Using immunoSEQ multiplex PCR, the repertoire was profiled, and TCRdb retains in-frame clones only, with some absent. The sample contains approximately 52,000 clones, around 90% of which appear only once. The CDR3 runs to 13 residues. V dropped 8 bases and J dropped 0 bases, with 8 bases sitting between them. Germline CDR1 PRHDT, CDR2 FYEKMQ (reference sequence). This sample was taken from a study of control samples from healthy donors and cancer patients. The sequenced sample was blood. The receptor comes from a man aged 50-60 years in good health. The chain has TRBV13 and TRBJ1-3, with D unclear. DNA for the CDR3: TGTGCCAGCGCGCGAAGCTCTGGAAACACCATATATTTT. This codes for CASARSSGNTIYF.